These 9 T cell receptor beta chains share one sample of origin, sequenced in a study of radiation and T cells in renal cell carcinoma. The assay was immunoSEQ multiplex PCR, and TCRdb's table has in-frame clones only and misses some. Here the sample spans roughly 130,000 clones, 88% being singletons. Time point of the sample: blood 2 weeks post-SBRT. Specified treatment: 15 Gy SBRT to primary tumor, nephrectomy 4 weeks later. Sequencing was performed on blood, taken from a patient whose treatment included radiotherapy and nephrectomy. Receptor source: a woman aged 65 to 85 with renal cell carcinoma.

CDR3 sequence reads: CASSLAAGGGRNEQFF. The CDR3 DNA reads TGTGCCAGCAGCTTAGCGGCGGGGGGCGGTCGGAATGAGCAGTTCTTC. V gene TRBV7-9 combines with J gene TRBJ2-1, with 8 bases fitting TRBD2. Germline V CDR1 and CDR2: SEHNR, FQNEAQ (reference sequence). The CDR3 loop spans 16 amino acids. Trimming took 0 bases from V and 7 from J; bases not matched to a gene: 8. Supplemented by reference TRBV7-9 and TRBJ2-1, the full variable domain reads DTGVSQNPRHKITKRGQNVTFRCDPISEHNRLYWYRQTLGQGPEFLTYFQNEAQLEKSRLLSDRFSAERPKGSFSTLEIQRTEQGDSAMYLCASSLAAGGGRNEQFFGPGTRLTVL.

This rearrangement joins TRBV28 to TRBJ2-5, with D perhaps TRBD2 (6 bases). CDR1 MDHEN and CDR2 SYDVKM come from the germline V gene. V lost 5 bases, J lost 5 bases, and 18 bases lay in between. The CDR3 consists of 15 residues. The CDR3 reads CASSIRHMAGETQYF. The CDR3 region has the DNA TGTGCCAGCAGTATACGACATATGGCGGGGGAGACCCAGTACTTC.

This chain links TRBV19 with TRBJ1-2, with D unclear. Deletions cut 3 bases from V and 4 bases from J, with 12 bases between. This CDR3 is 14 amino acids long. The germline CDR1 and CDR2 sequences are LNHDA and SQIVND (reference sequence). As DNA, the CDR3 is TGTGCCAGTAGTATTTGGCAGTCTTCCTATGGCTACACCTTC. Its protein product is CASSIWQSSYGYTF.

The V gene is TRBV6-6, the J gene TRBJ2-1; D gene ambiguous. Trimming took 4 bases from V and 5 from J, leaving 9 bases between them. In germline, CDR1 is MNHNY, CDR2 SVGAGI (reference sequence). This CDR3 comprises 13 residues. The CDR3 loop is CASSLVGDNEQFF. The CDR3 DNA reads as TGTGCCAGCAGTTTGGTTGGAGACAATGAGCAGTTCTTC.

The chain recombines TRBV7-3 with TRBJ1-1; a weak D match, TRBD1 (6 bases). CDR3 length equals 15 residues. Germline CDR1 and CDR2: SGHTA and FQGTGA. Trimming removed 1 base at V and 0 bases at J, with 9 bases between. CDR3 sequence: CASSLNGGMNTEAFF. In nucleotides, the CDR3 is TGTGCCAGCAGCTTAAACGGGGGCATGAACACTGAAGCTTTCTTT.

The chain couples TRBV7-8 to TRBJ2-7; 9 bases are a match to TRBD2. Germline CDR1 and CDR2: SGHVS and FQNEAQ. The V and J ends lost 3 bases and 3 bases, in that order; junction bases with no gene match: 9. The CDR3 consists of 16 residues. CDR3 sequence: CASSFLAGQKNYEQYF. As DNA, the CDR3 is TGTGCCAGCAGCTTCCTAGCGGGGCAAAAAAACTACGAGCAGTACTTC.

The chain has TRBV25-1 and TRBJ2-7, with D unclear. Germline CDR1 is MGHDK and CDR2 is SYGVNS. The V end was cut by 6 bases, the J end by 5 bases, with 8 bases between. The CDR3 is 11 amino acids. The CDR3 region is CASSAPHEQYF. The CDR3 DNA reads as TGTGCCAGCAGCGCCCCGCACGAGCAGTACTTC.

The DNA of the CDR3 is TGTGCCAGCAGCCCATCCCGACTAGCGGGGGGGCGGGGGACGCAGTATTTT. Amino acid sequence: CASSPSRLAGGRGTQYF. The chain links TRBV7-2 to TRBJ2-3, with 14 nucleotides matching TRBD2. The trim removed 5 bases at V and 9 bases at J, leaving 13 bases unmatched. This CDR3 region has 17 residues. Germline V gene lookup returns CDR1 SGHTA and CDR2 FQGNSA.

The chain is built from TRBV19 and TRBJ2-1, with D perhaps TRBD2 (6 bases). Trimming shortened V by 1 base and J by 0 bases, and 13 bases separated the two germline ends. The germline V gene has CDR1 LNHDA and CDR2 SQIVND (reference sequence). This CDR3 contains 17 residues. DNA of the CDR3: TGTGCCAGTAGTATAGTGGAGGGTCTCCTCTCCTACAATGAGCAGTTCTTC. Protein product: CASSIVEGLLSYNEQFF. The full variable domain, its missing parts supplied by reference TRBV19 and TRBJ2-1, is DGGITQSPKYLFRKEGQNVTLSCEQNLNHDAMYWYRQDPGQGLRLIYYSQIVNDFQKGDIAEGYSVSREKKESFPLTVTSAQKNPTAFYLCASSIVEGLLSYNEQFFGPGTRLTVL.